A selection of T cell receptor beta chains follows, all from one sample in a study of shared clonotypes between healthy human individuals. The method was immunoSEQ multiplex PCR; TCRdb's version includes in-frame clones alone and lacks a portion of them. This table has roughly 2 million clones, 85% to 95% appearing once. Material for sequencing was naive CD4+ T cells sorted from blood. These receptors were taken from a man between 18 and 29 years old in good health. The conserved cysteine and the conserved F or W are not part of the CDR3 here. Fields, in order: V gene, J gene, CDR3 protein.

TRBV4-3,TRBJ2-2,ASRPSGGSTGELF
TRBV2,TRBJ2-3,ASSRTSGGTSTDTQY
TRBV4-3,TRBJ2-1,ASSPTSPFMAGASYNEQF
TRBV7-2,TRBJ2-3,ASSPGRSTDTQY
TRBV27,TRBJ1-6,ASSDRWGNSPLH
TRBV10-3,TRBJ1-5,AIGGQLNQPQH
TRBV5-1,TRBJ2-1,ASSPNVLDEQF
TRBV4-1,TRBJ2-5,ASRDSGKGEETQY
TRBV5-1,TRBJ1-4,ASSLGPQTNEKLF
TRBV4-1,TRBJ2-3,ASSQVRATDTQY
TRBV5-1,TRBJ2-7,ASSMHSGRGDEQY
TRBV9,TRBJ2-7,ADGRFSYEQY
TRBV19,TRBJ2-4,ASSPDKKNIQY
TRBV28,TRBJ1-2,ASSPRQINYGYT
TRBV6-5,TRBJ1-6,ATRDGENSPLH
TRBV5-1,TRBJ2-7,ASSLAGQESISYEQY
TRBV12-2,TRBJ2-6,ASRPRCSSGANLPNVLT
TRBV28,TRBJ2-2,ASTGGTLNTGELF
TRBV25-1,TRBJ2-1,ASSEVGGSYNEQF
TRBV4-1,TRBJ2-5,ASSRRTVQETQY
TRBV7-2,TRBJ2-3,ASSFTSATDTQY
TRBV7-2,TRBJ1-1,ASSLVQGSVTEAF
TRBV19,TRBJ2-5,ASSTPGQGRGETQY
TRBV5-6,TRBJ2-5,ASSDYRAGETQY
TRBV13,TRBJ1-2,ASSLVDSYGYT